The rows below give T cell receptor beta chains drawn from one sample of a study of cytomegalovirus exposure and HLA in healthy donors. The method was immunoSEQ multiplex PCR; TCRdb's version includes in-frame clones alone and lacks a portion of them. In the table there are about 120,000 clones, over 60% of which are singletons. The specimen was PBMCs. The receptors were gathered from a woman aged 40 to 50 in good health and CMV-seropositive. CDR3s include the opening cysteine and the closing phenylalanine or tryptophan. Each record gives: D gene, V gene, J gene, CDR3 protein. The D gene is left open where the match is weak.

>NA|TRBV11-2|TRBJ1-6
CASSLGPSPLHF
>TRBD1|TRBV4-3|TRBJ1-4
CASSQASWGDRGTNEKLFF
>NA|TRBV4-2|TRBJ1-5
CASSQITGTNQPQHF
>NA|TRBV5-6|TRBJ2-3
CASSLAGSGSTDTQYF
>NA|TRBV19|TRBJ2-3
CASSITATDTQYF
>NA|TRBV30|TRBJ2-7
CAWSVGLSYEQYF
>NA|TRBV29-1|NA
CSVEDSSYEQYF
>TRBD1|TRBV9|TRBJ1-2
CASSLGTASYGYTF
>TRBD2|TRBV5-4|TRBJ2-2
CASSGSGRNTGELFF
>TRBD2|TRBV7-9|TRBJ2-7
CASSLPAGGNEQYF
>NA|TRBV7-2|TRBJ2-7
CASSLAPSASYEQYF
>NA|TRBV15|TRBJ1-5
CATSREGQSNQPQHF
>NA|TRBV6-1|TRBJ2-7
CASGGYLPPDEQYF
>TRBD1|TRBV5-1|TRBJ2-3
CASGLGVSRGDTQYF
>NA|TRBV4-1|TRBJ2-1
CASSQETTAYNEQFF
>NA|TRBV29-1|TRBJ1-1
CAGGRGDTEAFF
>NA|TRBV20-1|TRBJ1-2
CSASDSYGYTF
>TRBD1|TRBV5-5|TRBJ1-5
CASSSDKQGRSNQPQHF
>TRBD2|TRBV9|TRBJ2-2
CASSPRTSHTGELFF
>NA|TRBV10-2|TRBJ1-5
CASRDGERWQPQHF
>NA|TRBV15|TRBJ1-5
CATSRDLPGLQPQHF
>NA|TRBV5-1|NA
CASSPKVGSSYEQYF
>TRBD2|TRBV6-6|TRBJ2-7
CASSYARSSGGYEQYF
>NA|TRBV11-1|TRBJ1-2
CASSLFSTDYGYTF
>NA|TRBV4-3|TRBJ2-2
CASSQDDRLFTGELFF
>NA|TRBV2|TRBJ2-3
CASKQSTDTQYF
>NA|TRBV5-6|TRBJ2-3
CASSLQGPDTQYF
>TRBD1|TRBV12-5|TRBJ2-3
CASGSRDRVADTQYF
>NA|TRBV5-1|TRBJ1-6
CASSLDGRNSPLHF
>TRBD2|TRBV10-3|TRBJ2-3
CAISEYQAGGVDTQYF
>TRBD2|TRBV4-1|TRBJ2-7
CASSLQGGGQYEQYF
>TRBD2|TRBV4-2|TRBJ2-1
CASSSGLADYNEQFF
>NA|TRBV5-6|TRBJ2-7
CASSLGLPDYEQYF
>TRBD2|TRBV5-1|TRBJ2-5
CASSFGLAGGEETQYF
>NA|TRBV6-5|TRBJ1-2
CASRDSSYGYTF
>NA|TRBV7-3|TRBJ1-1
CASSPSTLNTEAFF
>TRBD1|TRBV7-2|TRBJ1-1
CASSYPGQGGKAFF
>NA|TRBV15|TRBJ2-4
CATSVSAGTPSPQYF
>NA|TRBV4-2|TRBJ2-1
CASSQMLLKSSYNEQFF
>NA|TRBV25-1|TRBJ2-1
CASSEDEGAVNEQFF
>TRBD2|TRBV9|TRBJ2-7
CASSVASGTSVYEQYF
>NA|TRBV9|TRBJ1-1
CASSAWGQDTEAFF
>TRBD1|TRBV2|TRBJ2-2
CASRDNRGFGELFF
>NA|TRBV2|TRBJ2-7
CASSGTYEQYF
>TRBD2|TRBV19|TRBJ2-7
CASSLSGGFYEQYF
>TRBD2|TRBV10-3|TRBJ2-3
CAINAGGTEDTQYF
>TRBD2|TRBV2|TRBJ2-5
CASSESSLGLAGKTQYF
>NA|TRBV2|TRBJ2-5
CASTQSRGETQYF
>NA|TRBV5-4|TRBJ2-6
CASSFKGQPSGANVLTF
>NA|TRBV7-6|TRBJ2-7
CASSLEGGGLTYEQYF
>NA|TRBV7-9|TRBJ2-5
CASTPGFLETQYF
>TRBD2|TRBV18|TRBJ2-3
CASSWTSGGASTDTQYF
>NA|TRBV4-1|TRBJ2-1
CASSQVTLENEQFF
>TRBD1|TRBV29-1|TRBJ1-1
CSVEDLGGTGAEAFF